This T cell receptor beta chain was identified during a study of regulatory and conventional T cells in RAG deficiency. Germline V gene data show CDR1 as SGHAT and CDR2 as FQDESV (reference sequence). The CDR3 totals 12 residues. The V end was cut by 1 base, the J end by 8 bases, with 6 bases between. On this clone itself: What it recognizes is unknown.

TCRdb keeps only in-frame clones here, not all; method: immunoSEQ multiplex PCR. This sample carries about 6,700 clones, roughly four fifths of them seen once, and the ten largest clones take 9.5% to 15%. Points from the study as a whole: Patient subsets had shorter CDR3s; Omenn Treg-Tconv overlap exceeded 85%. Shannon entropy fell and Simpson indices rose in RAG-deficient patients. Compared with controls, unique Treg TCR beta sequences dropped approximately 100-fold in Omenn syndrome and CID/AS.

This sample was shared with a second study, whose subject was regulatory T cells. From that report: Primers: 52 TRBV forward and 13 TRBJ reverse.

Sequences were obtained from CD8+ T cells sorted from blood. The TCR originated in a human donor in good health. V and J are TRBV11-1 and TRBJ2-1; D gene uncertain. The CDR3 reads CASSLEGYEQFF. Written as DNA, the CDR3 is TGTGCCAGCAGCTTAGAAGGGTATGAGCAGTTCTTC.